This T cell receptor (beta chain) stems from a study of Ad26.COV2.S vaccination and SARS-CoV-2 variants. Study at large: The donor was enrolled in the Ad26.COV2.S arm of the COV1001 trial. Doses of Ad26.COV2.S were injected into muscle once or twice, 56 days apart.

The repertoire was sequenced with immunoSEQ multiplex PCR; TCRdb's copy has only in-frame clones and lacks some. The sample yields about 430,000 clones, 75% to 95% seen once. As for this clone: Antigen: not known.

As for treatment: around 19 received Ad26.COV2.S at low or high dose, single or two shots; about 5 received placebo; per-sample allocation not given. On day 63 after the first injection, vaccine and placebo recipients gave samples. Study results and limitations: Substantial post-vaccination breadth of spike-specific CD8+ and CD4+ T cell responses was reported. Similar non-spike TCR breadth was seen in vaccine and placebo recipients.

Germline V gene sequence: CDR1 SNHLY, CDR2 FYNNEI. There are 14 residues in the CDR3. Trimming stripped 4 bases from V and 0 bases from J, with 7 bases between. The clonotype comes from a person between 18 and 65 years old who received the Ad26.COV2.S COVID-19 vaccine or a placebo. The chain links TRBV2 to TRBJ1-5, with a weak D call TRBD1 (5 bases). The sequencing here drew on peripheral blood, taken in a trial of Ad26.COV2.S vaccine versus placebo. The CDR3 region has the DNA TGTGCCAGCAGTGGGGGCTTTAGCAATCAGCCCCAGCATTTT. Translating gives CASSGGFSNQPQHF. Looking up the rest from reference TRBV2 and TRBJ1-5 gives the full variable domain: EPEVTQTPSHQVTQMGQEVILRCVPISNHLYFYWYRQILGQKVEFLVSFYNNEISEKSEIFDDQFSVERPDGSNFTLKIRSTKLEDSAMYFCASSGGFSNQPQHFGDGTRLSIL.